The 24 T cell receptor beta chains listed next were all sequenced from one sample in a study of cytomegalovirus exposure and HLA in healthy donors. PCR was performed using 60 Vbeta and 13 Jbeta primers. The method was immunoSEQ multiplex PCR; TCRdb's version includes in-frame clones alone and lacks a portion of them. The table has about 160,000 clones, roughly 80% seen once. What was sequenced was PBMCs. The receptors were sampled from a male donor in good health and CMV-seronegative.

The rearrangement links TRBV28 to TRBJ2-5; D is possibly TRBD1 (7 bases). The CDR3 covers 16 residues. The germline CDR1 and CDR2 sequences are MDHEN and SYDVKM. Trimming removed 6 bases from V and 1 base from J, with 18 bases in between. The CDR3 DNA reads TGTGCCAGCAGATTGGGGGGACAGTACGGCCAAGAGACCCAGTACTTC. This sequence encodes CASRLGGQYGQETQYF.

The table lists this clone with a few counts. The chain is built from TRBV4-1 and TRBJ1-2; D is perhaps TRBD1 (5 bases). The CDR3 spans 15 residues. V lost 0 bases, J lost 5 bases, and 13 bases lay in between. CDR1 MGHRA and CDR2 YSYEKL come from the germline V gene. CDR3 nucleotides: TGCGCCAGCAGCCAAGATACAGGCCAGGGATATGGCTACACCTTC. Protein sequence: CASSQDTGQGYGYTF.

In its sample, this clone was seen once. The chain carries TRBV7-2 and TRBJ2-7, with TRBD1 matching over 9 bases. With 5 bases clipped from V and 0 bases from J, the junction kept 2 bases outside the gene matches. The CDR3 is 14 residues long. The germline CDR1 and CDR2 sequences are SGHTA and FQGNSA. The CDR3 DNA sequence: TGTGCCAGCAGCGAACAGGGGGCCTCCTACGAGCAGTACTTC. As protein: CASSEQGASYEQYF.

The V gene is TRBV6-1, the J gene TRBJ1-1, with no clear D. The CDR3 loop spans 11 amino acids. Trimming cost V 6 bases and J 0 bases, with 2 bases left between them. The germline V gene encodes CDR1 MNHNS and CDR2 SASEGT. CDR3 bases: TGTGCCAGCAGCATGAACACTGAAGCTTTCTTT. Protein: CASSMNTEAFF.

J is TRBJ1-4 and V is TRBV19, with 8 bases that match TRBD1. With 3 bases clipped from V and 6 bases from J, the junction kept 9 bases outside the gene matches. Germline values: CDR1 LNHDA, CDR2 SQIVND (reference sequence). The CDR3 is 16 residues long. The CDR3 protein is CASSIFLRGRDEKLFF. CDR3 sequence (DNA): TGTGCCAGTAGTATCTTCCTCAGGGGGCGCGATGAAAAACTGTTTTTT.

The chain combines TRBV7-9 with TRBJ1-5, with 10 bases aligning to TRBD1. Germline lookup yields CDR1 SEHNR and CDR2 FQNEAQ (reference sequence). The CDR3 runs to 17 residues. The V and J ends lost 3 bases and 7 bases, in that order; junction bases with no gene match: 12. The CDR3, as DNA: TGTGCCAGCAGCTTGCAACTCCGGGACAGGGGTGGCCAGCCCCAGCATTTT. It codes for CASSLQLRDRGGQPQHF.

This chain links TRBV5-1 with TRBJ2-3, with D hard to call. CDR3 length equals 14 residues. V shed 4 bases and J shed 0 bases, with 9 bases lying between them. Germline CDR1 is SGHRS and CDR2 is YFSETQ. The CDR3 coding sequence is TGCGCCAGCAGCGCGGAGACTAGCACAGATACGCAGTATTTT. It specifies CASSAETSTDTQYF.

In the case of this clone: Other DNA sequences from this sample encode an identical CDR3 as well. This CDR3 is CASSFISYEQYF. The CDR3 nucleotides are TGTGCCAGCAGTTTTATTTCCTACGAGCAGTACTTC. The chain couples TRBV28 to TRBJ2-7; D not resolved. Germline V CDR1 and CDR2: MDHEN, SYDVKM. CDR3 length: 12 amino acids. V was pared by 3 bases and J by 1 base, with 4 bases between.

The V call is TRBV7-8, the J call TRBJ2-7; D remains unclear. Germline V lookup: CDR1 SGHVS, CDR2 FQNEAQ. Trimming removed 1 base from V and 2 bases from J, with 9 bases in between. The CDR3 sequence is 14 residues long. The DNA for the CDR3 is TGTGCCAGCAGCTTAGGGAGCACACCCTACGAGCAGTACTTC. Translating gives CASSLGSTPYEQYF.

V and J are TRBV5-6 and TRBJ2-3, with a weak D call TRBD1 (5 bases). The V gene lost 3 bases and the J gene lost 2 bases, with 10 bases spanning the gap. The germline V gene encodes CDR1 SGHDT and CDR2 YYEEEE. This CDR3 is 14 amino acids long. The chain's CDR3 is CASSYGAYTDTQYF. The CDR3 DNA sequence: TGTGCCAGCAGCTATGGGGCCTACACAGATACGCAGTATTTT.

Notes on this clone: At one boundary the junction diverges from the germline segment, which might be a read error. The chain couples TRBV19 to TRBJ1-2, with 10 bases identical to TRBD1. CDR3 size: 15 residues. Germline CDR1 reads LNHDA; CDR2 reads SQIVND (reference sequence). CDR3 in DNA: TGTGCCAGTAGTATGCCTTACGGACAGGGGGATGGCTACCCCTTC. Encoded protein: CASSMPYGQGDGYPF.

The genes are TRBV7-9 and TRBJ2-7, with TRBD2 identical over 10 bases. Looked up from germline, CDR1 is SEHNR and CDR2 is FQNEAQ (reference sequence). The trim removed 3 bases at V and 7 bases at J, leaving 9 bases unmatched. The CDR3 has 15 amino acids. The CDR3 DNA reads as TGTGCCAGCAGCTTGGGAGCGGGAGGGTCGGGAGAGCAGTACTTC. Its translation is CASSLGAGGSGEQYF.

CDR3 region: CASSYSRDRGDTQYF. For the CDR3, the DNA is TGTGCCAGCAGTTACTCCCGGGACAGGGGAGATACGCAGTATTTT. V usage is TRBV6-6 and J usage is TRBJ2-3, with 10 bases aligning to TRBD1. The germline gives CDR1 MNHNY, CDR2 SVGAGI (reference sequence). The CDR3 runs 15 residues. Unmatched junction bases numbered 2, after V lost 0 bases and J lost 5 bases.

The chain recombines TRBV5-1 with TRBJ2-7; D is unclear. Trimming removed 2 bases from V and 5 bases from J, with 11 bases in between. Per the germline V gene, CDR1 is SGHRS and CDR2 is YFSETQ. The CDR3 consists of 13 residues. The CDR3 region has the DNA TGCGCCAGCAGCTTCCCGGCCGACAACGAGCAGTACTTC. Its protein is CASSFPADNEQYF.

The chain combines TRBV6-6 with TRBJ2-3; 7 bases align to TRBD1. The CDR3 is 15 amino acids. The germline V gene encodes CDR1 MNHNY and CDR2 SVGAGI (reference sequence). J gave up 1 base and V 6 bases, and 7 bases lay outside the gene matches. The CDR3 region is CASRGRGLGTDTQYF. CDR3 bases: TGTGCCAGCAGGGGAAGGGGGCTAGGCACAGATACGCAGTATTTT.

Comments on this clone: Other DNA sequences from this sample encode an identical CDR3 as well. The chain recombines TRBV9 with TRBJ2-1; 7 positions match TRBD2. The CDR3 has 16 amino acids. Unmatched junction bases numbered 5, after V lost 0 bases and J lost 2 bases. Per the germline V gene, CDR1 is SGDLS and CDR2 is YYNGEE. The CDR3 DNA reads TGTGCCAGCAGCGTAGCTGGCGGGAGTCCCTACAATGAGCAGTTCTTC. It translates to CASSVAGGSPYNEQFF. The variable domain in full, completed from reference TRBV9 and TRBJ2-1, reads DSGVTQTPKHLITATGQRVTLRCSPRSGDLSVYWYQQSLDQGLQFLIQYYNGEERAKGNILERFSAQQFPDLHSELNLSSLELGDSALYFCASSVAGGSPYNEQFFGPGTRLTVL.

The chain recombines TRBV5-1 with TRBJ1-1; maybe TRBD1 (5 bases). The CDR3 covers 14 residues. In germline, CDR1 is SGHRS, CDR2 YFSETQ. Deletions cut 5 bases from V and 0 bases from J, with 11 bases between. The CDR3 here is CASRVTVMNTEAFF. The CDR3 DNA sequence: TGCGCCAGCAGAGTGACAGTCATGAACACTGAAGCTTTCTTT.

The chain couples TRBV5-5 to TRBJ2-5, with D perhaps TRBD1 (8 bases). CDR1 SGHKS and CDR2 YYEKEE come from the germline V gene (reference sequence). The CDR3 extends over 14 amino acids. Between the trimmed V and J ends, which lost 0 bases and 5 bases, there was a span of 11 bases. As DNA, the CDR3 is TGTGCCAGCAGCTTGGTACAGGGGGGGGAGACCCAGTACTTC. Encoded protein: CASSLVQGGETQYF.

This clone was detected a few times. V gene TRBV4-3 combines with J gene TRBJ1-2; D is undetermined. The germline V gene has CDR1 LGHNA and CDR2 YSLEER. The CDR3 has 13 amino acids. With 0 bases removed from V and 4 bases from J, the gap between germline ends came to 6 bases. The CDR3: CASSQESGYGYTF. The CDR3 DNA is TGCGCCAGCAGCCAAGAGTCGGGCTATGGCTACACCTTC.

V gene TRBV6-1 combines with J gene TRBJ2-2; a possible D gene is TRBD1 (6 bases). V lost 10 bases, J lost 6 bases, and 12 bases lay in between. Germline lookup yields CDR1 MNHNS and CDR2 SASEGT. The CDR3 covers 12 residues. In DNA, the CDR3 is TGTGCCACCAGGGCAGGGGCCGGGGAGCTGTTTTTT. Its protein product is CATRAGAGELFF.

The chain links TRBV4-1 to TRBJ2-2; TRBD1 is a possible D gene (5 bases). The germline V gene has CDR1 MGHRA and CDR2 YSYEKL. This CDR3 has 15 residues. V gave up 3 bases and J gave up 3 bases, with 11 bases separating them. CDR3 amino acids: CASSHPRVDTGELFF. The CDR3 region has the DNA TGCGCCAGCAGCCATCCCAGGGTGGACACCGGGGAGCTGTTTTTT.

This clone was recorded only once. The rearrangement links TRBV13 to TRBJ2-7; maybe TRBD1 (5 bases). This CDR3 has 14 residues. Germline CDR1 PRHDT, CDR2 FYEKMQ (reference sequence). V was trimmed by 1 base and J by 5 bases, leaving 12 bases between them. The CDR3 sequence is CASSLAQAPHEQYF. CDR3 coding DNA: TGTGCCAGCAGCTTAGCACAGGCCCCCCACGAGCAGTACTTC.

J is TRBJ1-1 and V is TRBV6-5; D uncertain. With 4 bases removed from V and 7 bases from J, the gap between germline ends came to 13 bases. The CDR3 is 13 amino acids. The germline V gene has CDR1 MNHEY and CDR2 SVGAGI. This chain's CDR3 is CASSSDKKFEAFF. CDR3 coding DNA: TGTGCCAGCAGTTCCGACAAGAAATTTGAAGCTTTCTTT.

The chain has TRBV9 and TRBJ2-2; D gene uncertain. CDR1 and CDR2 from the germline V gene are SGDLS and YYNGEE. V lost 6 bases and J lost 3, with 15 bases in between. The CDR3 consists of 15 residues. The CDR3 protein is CASTPSTRDTGELFF. The CDR3 region has the DNA TGTGCCAGCACCCCATCCACTCGCGACACCGGGGAGCTGTTTTTT.